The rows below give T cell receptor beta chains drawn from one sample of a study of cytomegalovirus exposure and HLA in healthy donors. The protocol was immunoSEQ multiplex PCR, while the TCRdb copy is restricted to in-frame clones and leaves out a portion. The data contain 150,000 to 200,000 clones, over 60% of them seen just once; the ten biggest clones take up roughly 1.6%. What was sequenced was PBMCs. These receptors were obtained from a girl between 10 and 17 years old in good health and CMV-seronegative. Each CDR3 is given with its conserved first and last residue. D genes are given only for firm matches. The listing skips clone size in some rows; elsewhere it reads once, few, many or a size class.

CSAKTDRTTNEKLFF TGCAGCGCCAAGACAGACAGGACAACTAATGAAAAACTGTTTTTT TRBV29-1 NA NA TRBJ1-4
CASSVNRDSGEAFF TGTGCCAGCAGCGTGAACCGGGACAGTGGTGAAGCTTTCTTT TRBV7-9 NA TRBD1 TRBJ1-1
CASSFLAGTGKNQPQHF TGTGCCAGCAGTTTCCTCGCCGGGACAGGTAAAAATCAGCCCCAGCATTTT TRBV27 NA TRBD1 TRBJ1-5
CASSPQGGGPETQYF TGTGCCAGCAGTCCTCAAGGGGGGGGCCCAGAGACGCAGTATTTT TRBV6-4 few NA TRBJ2-3
CASSKLAGAEREQFF TGTGCCAGTAGTAAACTAGCGGGGGCCGAAAGGGAGCAGTTCTTC TRBV19 NA TRBD2 TRBJ2-1
CASSLVSGTHNEQFF TGTGCCAGCAGCTTGGTAAGCGGGACCCACAATGAGCAGTTCTTC TRBV5-4 NA TRBD2 TRBJ2-1
CASTQDFYEQYF TGCGCCAGCACCCAAGACTTCTACGAGCAGTACTTC TRBV5-1 NA NA TRBJ2-7
CASVPKQGVESNEQFF TGTGCCAGCGTCCCGAAGCAAGGGGTCGAATCCAATGAGCAGTTCTTC TRBV7-9 NA NA TRBJ2-1
CASSVGDPFAGGETSTDTQYF TGTGCCAGCAGTGTTGGGGACCCTTTTGCGGGGGGGGAAACTAGCACAGATACGCAGTATTTT TRBV2 NA TRBD2 TRBJ2-3
CAISQTGTNYGYTF TGTGCCATCAGCCAGACAGGGACAAACTATGGCTACACCTTC TRBV10-3 few TRBD1 TRBJ1-2
CASSLAPGQGGYEQFF TGCGCCAGCAGCTTAGCTCCGGGACAGGGTGGATATGAGCAGTTCTTC TRBV5-1 NA TRBD1 TRBJ2-1
CASTSAEALFF TGCGCCAGCACCTCAGCGGAGGCGCTGTTTTTT TRBV5-1 NA NA TRBJ2-2
CASSRRGKRNTEAFF TGCGCCAGCAGCCGCAGGGGGAAACGGAACACTGAAGCTTTCTTT TRBV5-1 NA TRBD1 TRBJ1-1
CASSSLSGLAGGGEQFF TGTGCCAGCAGTTCCTTATCGGGACTAGCGGGGGGGGGTGAGCAGTTCTTC TRBV27 NA TRBD2 TRBJ2-1
CASTPSTSPGTQYF TGTGCCAGCACCCCCTCGACTAGTCCTGGGACCCAGTACTTC TRBV9 NA NA TRBJ2-5
CASSLRSPSPYEQYF TGCGCCAGCAGCTTGAGGTCGCCTAGCCCCTACGAGCAGTACTTC TRBV5-1 once NA TRBJ2-7
CASSEAGKAGETQYF TGTGCCAGCAGTGAAGCAGGGAAGGCCGGGGAGACCCAGTACTTC TRBV25-1 NA NA TRBJ2-5
CASSENQGAGGRGYTF TGTGCCAGCAGTGAAAATCAAGGGGCGGGAGGCAGGGGCTACACCTTC TRBV6-1 NA NA TRBJ1-2
CASAGGTNTGELFF TGTGCCAGCGCGGGGGGGACGAACACCGGGGAGCTGTTTTTT TRBV25-1 NA TRBD2 TRBJ2-2
CATSRARSRGDNEQFF TGTGCCACCAGCAGAGCCCGGAGTCGGGGGGACAATGAGCAGTTCTTC TRBV15 NA TRBD2 TRBJ2-1
CASRGLANTGELFF TGTGCCAGTAGGGGACTGGCGAACACCGGGGAGCTGTTTTTT TRBV19 NA NA TRBJ2-2
CASTGGPPGGEQYF TGCGCCAGCACCGGAGGCCCCCCGGGAGGCGAGCAGTACTTC TRBV10-1 few TRBD2 TRBJ2-7
CASSPRQERANEKLFF TGTGCCAGCAGCCCCCGACAGGAGAGGGCTAATGAAAAACTGTTTTTT TRBV7-9 few NA TRBJ1-4
CASSFARSNEQFF TGTGCCAGCAGTTTCGCCAGAAGCAATGAGCAGTTCTTC TRBV28 NA NA TRBJ2-1
CASSFGGGRDQPQHF TGTGCCAGCAGCTTTGGCGGGGGAAGGGATCAGCCCCAGCATTTT TRBV7-9 NA NA TRBJ1-5
CASSQATGEKLFF TGTGCCAGCAGCCAAGCGACTGGTGAAAAACTGTTTTTT TRBV4-2 few NA TRBJ1-4
CASAIGQVSSYNEQFF TGCGCCAGCGCAATAGGACAGGTCAGCTCCTACAATGAGCAGTTCTTC TRBV5-1 NA TRBD1 TRBJ2-1
CAIRDIDMNTEAFF TGTGCCATCAGGGACATTGATATGAACACTGAAGCTTTCTTT TRBV10-3 NA NA TRBJ1-1
CASSPETSANTQYF TGTGCCAGCAGTCCCGAGACTAGCGCGAATACGCAGTATTTT TRBV5-4 NA TRBD2 TRBJ2-3
CASSGLGSPGEQFF TGTGCCAGCAGTGGACTAGGATCCCCGGGGGAGCAGTTCTTC TRBV25-1 once NA TRBJ2-1
CASGLLYGYTF TGTGCCAGCGGACTTCTCTATGGCTACACCTTC TRBV27 NA NA TRBJ1-2
CASSLTGQSPHQPQHF TGCGCCAGCAGCTTGACGGGACAATCCCCCCATCAGCCCCAGCATTTT TRBV5-1 few NA TRBJ1-5
CASSLVSGPQKDTQYF TGTGCCAGCAGCTTAGTTTCGGGTCCTCAAAAAGATACGCAGTATTTT TRBV7-6 NA NA TRBJ2-3
CASSKRQPQETQYF TGTGCCAGTAGTAAGAGACAGCCCCAAGAGACCCAGTACTTC TRBV19 NA NA TRBJ2-5
CASSIGLQGYSNQPQHF TGTGCCAGTAGTATAGGGTTACAGGGATATAGCAATCAGCCCCAGCATTTT TRBV19 NA NA TRBJ1-5
CASSLVQGLDEQYF TGTGCCAGCAGCTTGGTGCAGGGGTTGGACGAGCAGTACTTC TRBV5-6 NA NA TRBJ2-7
CASSSASGGADTQYF TGTGCCAGCAGCTCCGCCAGCGGGGGGGCAGATACGCAGTATTTT TRBV7-9 once TRBD2 TRBJ2-3
CASSFGLAGAEQFF TGTGCCAGCAGCTTTGGACTAGCGGGGGCTGAGCAGTTCTTC TRBV7-2 few TRBD2 TRBJ2-1
CASSLSRREKLFF TGTGCCAGCAGTTTATCTAGGCGGGAAAAACTGTTTTTT TRBV27 NA NA TRBJ1-4
CASSPAGLTDTQYF TGTGCCAGCTCACCGGCAGGGCTCACAGATACGCAGTATTTT TRBV18 NA NA TRBJ2-3
CAISERTGRWTEAFF TGTGCCATCAGTGAAAGGACAGGGCGGTGGACTGAAGCTTTCTTT TRBV10-3 NA TRBD1 TRBJ1-1
CASSPLTNSYEQYF TGTGCCAGCAGCCCCCTGACAAATTCCTACGAGCAGTACTTC TRBV7-6 NA NA TRBJ2-7
CASSPGGYNEQFF TGTGCCAGCAGTCCGGGGGGCTACAATGAGCAGTTCTTC TRBV2 few TRBD2 TRBJ2-1
CASSEIGGEDTQYF TGTGCCAGCAGTGAAATAGGCGGGGAAGATACGCAGTATTTT TRBV6-1 NA NA TRBJ2-3
CASSMATGPDYEQYF TGTGCCAGCAGCATGGCGACAGGGCCTGACTACGAGCAGTACTTC TRBV9 NA TRBD1 TRBJ2-7
CASSRDRSNEKLFF TGTGCCAGCAGCAGGGACAGATCAAATGAAAAACTGTTTTTT TRBV5-4 few TRBD1 TRBJ1-4
CASSETALASDYPLHF TGTGCCAGCAGTGAAACCGCCTTGGCAAGCGATTATCCCCTCCACTTT TRBV6-1 NA NA TRBJ1-6
CASSRGTDYGYTF TGCGCCAGCAGCCGCGGGACGGACTATGGCTACACCTTC TRBV5-1 NA NA TRBJ1-2
CAIRPGQEEKLFF TGTGCCATCCGGCCGGGACAGGAGGAAAAACTGTTTTTT TRBV10-3 NA TRBD1 TRBJ1-4
CASSYPQTGSYEQYF TGTGCCAGCAGCTACCCCCAGACAGGGAGTTACGAGCAGTACTTC TRBV11-1 NA TRBD1 TRBJ2-7
CASSATGHINQPQHF TGTGCCAGCAGTGCTACGGGACACATCAATCAGCCCCAGCATTTT TRBV27 few NA TRBJ1-5
CASSHMSEGNYEQYF TGTGCCAGCAGCCACATGTCGGAGGGGAACTACGAGCAGTACTTC TRBV7-9 few NA TRBJ2-7